The rows below give T cell receptor beta chains drawn from one sample of a study of PD-L1 blockade in urothelial cancer. This table comes from immunoSEQ multiplex PCR, and its TCRdb copy is limited to in-frame clones, with some not included. The sample lists about 130,000 clones; about 82% were seen once. The sequenced sample was PBMCs, obtained around atezolizumab (anti-PD-L1) treatment. Receptor source: a man aged 50-60 years with urothelial cancer. The CDR3 runs from the conserved cysteine through the conserved F or W. Fields, in order: clone size, J gene, V gene, D gene, CDR3 DNA, CDR3 protein. D genes are given only for firm matches. The listing skips clone size in some rows; elsewhere it reads once, few, many or a size class.

.	TRBJ2-1	TRBV19	.	TGTGCCAGCCAAAATCAGGTCTATGAGCAGTTCTTC	CASQNQVYEQFF
few	TRBJ2-2	TRBV29-1	.	TGCAGCGTTGGCAGGGGCACCGGGGAGCTGTTTTTT	CSVGRGTGELFF
.	TRBJ2-3	TRBV18	.	TGTGCCAGCTCACAGGAGCTGAGCACAGATACGCAGTATTTT	CASSQELSTDTQYF
.	TRBJ1-5	TRBV7-2	TRBD1	TGTGCCAGCGCCCCATCCTGGGACAGAAATCAGCCCCAGCATTTT	CASAPSWDRNQPQHF
.	TRBJ2-5	TRBV28	.	TGTGCCAGCAGTGAACGGGAGACCCAGTACTTC	CASSERETQYF
.	TRBJ2-2	TRBV6-1	TRBD1	TGTGCCAGCAGGGGGGGGACAGGGGGTGCCGGGGAGCTGTTTTTT	CASRGGTGGAGELFF
.	TRBJ2-5	TRBV19	.	TGTGCCAGTAGTATAGTTGGGGGGATCGAGACCCAGTACTTC	CASSIVGGIETQYF
.	TRBJ1-3	TRBV19	TRBD1	TGTGCCAGTAGTGTCGACAGGGGCTCTGGAAACACCATATATTTT	CASSVDRGSGNTIYF
.	TRBJ2-4	TRBV28	TRBD2	TGTGCCAGACTAGCGGAGGCCCCCCAAAACATTCAGTACTTC	CARLAEAPQNIQYF
.	TRBJ2-1	TRBV10-2	TRBD1	TGCGCCAGCAGTGATTGGGGACAGGGGGGTGAGCAGTTCTTC	CASSDWGQGGEQFF
.	TRBJ2-7	TRBV6-1	TRBD2	TGTGCCAGCAGTGATTATGGGGGAGGGATGTACGAGCAGTACTTC	CASSDYGGGMYEQYF
.	TRBJ2-5	TRBV2	TRBD1	TGTGCCAGCAGTGAGGACAGGGGGTCGGGGACCCAGTACTTC	CASSEDRGSGTQYF
few	TRBJ2-5	TRBV30	.	TGTGCCTGGAGTGCCGGACTGCCGATCGGGACCCAGTACTTC	CAWSAGLPIGTQYF
.	TRBJ2-1	TRBV9	.	TGTGCCAGCAGCAAAGAGACAGGAGAGGGGAATGAGCAGTTCTTC	CASSKETGEGNEQFF
.	TRBJ1-2	TRBV7-6	.	TGTGCCAGCAGCCTCGACGATACACAGGCCTACACCTTC	CASSLDDTQAYTF
.	TRBJ2-7	TRBV28	.	TGTGCCTCTCAAGGGACTCTCTCCTACGAGCAGTACTTC	CASQGTLSYEQYF
.	TRBJ2-7	TRBV28	.	TGTGCCAGCAGTTTGGCAACAGGGGAGCAGTACTTC	CASSLATGEQYF
.	TRBJ1-1	TRBV29-1	TRBD1	TGCAGCGTTAACAGGGGATCTGGCACTGAAGCTTTCTTT	CSVNRGSGTEAFF
.	TRBJ1-1	TRBV27	TRBD1	TGTGCCAGCAGTTTAAGGACAGGGTTGAACACTGAAGCTTTCTTT	CASSLRTGLNTEAFF
.	TRBJ2-5	TRBV4-2	TRBD2	TGTGCCAGCAGCCAAGATCCAGCGGGAGGGGGCAGGGCAGAGACCCAGTACTTC	CASSQDPAGGGRAETQYF
.	TRBJ2-1	TRBV19	TRBD2	TGTGCCAGTAGTATTTCCGCGGGAGGGGCCCCCGGAGACAATGAGCAGTTCTTC	CASSISAGGAPGDNEQFF
once	TRBJ1-2	TRBV5-1	TRBD1	TGCGCCAGCAGCTTGGAAGGTTTCCTGCGACAGGGGGGTGGCTACACCTTC	CASSLEGFLRQGGGYTF
.	TRBJ2-1	TRBV7-7	TRBD2	TGTGCTAGCAGCCCGGGACTAGCGGCTGCATCCCATACGGGTGAGCAGTTCTTC	CASSPGLAAASHTGEQFF
.	TRBJ2-5	TRBV5-4	TRBD2	TGTGCCAGCAGCTTGAGGCGGGAGGGCCAAGAGACCCAGTACTTC	CASSLRREGQETQYF
.	TRBJ1-3	TRBV28	.	TGTGCCAGCAGTTCGTTCCATACAGGGTCTGGAAACACCATATATTTT	CASSSFHTGSGNTIYF
.	TRBJ1-5	TRBV19	TRBD1	TGTGCCAGTAGTAAAAACAGGGGGCCTCGTATGGGCAATCAGCCCCAGCATTTT	CASSKNRGPRMGNQPQHF
.	TRBJ1-4	TRBV19	TRBD1	TGTGCCAGCCGACCTAGACAGGGTACAAATGAAAAACTGTTTTTT	CASRPRQGTNEKLFF
.	TRBJ1-1	TRBV30	.	TGTGCCTGGATACAGGGCTTCATGCACACTGAAGCTTTCTTT	CAWIQGFMHTEAFF
once	TRBJ2-5	TRBV9	.	TGTGCCAGCAGCGGCCGGGGAGGCAGTTCCGAGACCCAGTACTTC	CASSGRGGSSETQYF
.	TRBJ2-1	TRBV28	TRBD2	TGTGCCAGCAGTTTAGTCTCTAGCGGGACTTACCACAATGAGCAGTTCTTC	CASSLVSSGTYHNEQFF
.	TRBJ1-6	TRBV4-1	TRBD1	TGCGCCAGCAGCCAGGATGCAGGGGGACGAAATTCACCCCTCCACTTT	CASSQDAGGRNSPLHF
once	TRBJ2-5	TRBV27	TRBD2	TGTGCCAGCAGGAACCACGTAGCGGGTGCGGCAGAGACCCAGTACTTC	CASRNHVAGAAETQYF
.	TRBJ1-4	TRBV18	TRBD1	TGTGCCAGCTCACTTCCGACAGGGAGGAATGAGGGAAAACTGTTTTTT	CASSLPTGRNEGKLFF
.	TRBJ1-1	TRBV5-6	.	TGTGCCAGCAGCTTCATTATGAATAAGGGGATGACTGAAGCTTTCTTT	CASSFIMNKGMTEAFF
.	TRBJ2-5	TRBV9	TRBD2	TGTGCCAGCAGCGCACTAGCGGTTTCGAGGAAAGAGACCCAGTACTTC	CASSALAVSRKETQYF
.	TRBJ2-7	TRBV6-1	.	TGTGCCAGCAGTGAACTGCGGGGAGGCGGCGAGCAGTACTTC	CASSELRGGGEQYF
.	TRBJ2-1	TRBV10-3	TRBD1	TGTGCCATCAGTGAGTCAAGTCCGGGACAGGGGTCTGGGGGGCAGTTCTTC	CAISESSPGQGSGGQFF
.	TRBJ2-7	TRBV6-5	TRBD2	TGTGCCAGCAGTTACTCCCCTAGCGGGCGGGACGAGCAGTACTTC	CASSYSPSGRDEQYF
.	TRBJ2-1	TRBV30	TRBD2	TGTGCCTGGAGTGTACAAGCGGGAGGCACCGTGAAGCAGTTCTTC	CAWSVQAGGTVKQFF
.	TRBJ2-5	TRBV6-5	TRBD1	TGTGCCAGCACGGGGGACAGGGTCGAGACCCAGTACTTC	CASTGDRVETQYF
.	TRBJ1-2	TRBV5-5	TRBD1	TGTGCCAGCAGCTGGGGACAGAACCCTTACTACACCTTC	CASSWGQNPYYTF
many	TRBJ2-1	TRBV18	TRBD1	TGTGCCAGCTCAAGGGGACAGAACAATGAGCAGTTCTTC	CASSRGQNNEQFF
.	TRBJ1-1	TRBV6-1	.	TGTGCCAGCAGACCTACAGGGAACACTGAAGCTTTCTTT	CASRPTGNTEAFF
.	TRBJ1-1	TRBV2	.	TGTGCCAGCAGTGAACAGGCCCTGGCTTTCTTT	CASSEQALAFF
.	TRBJ2-7	TRBV4-1	TRBD2	TGCGCCAGCAGCCAAGAACTAGCGACGATGAACTCCTACGAGCAGTACTTC	CASSQELATMNSYEQYF
.	TRBJ2-1	TRBV5-1	TRBD1	TGCGCCAGCAGGCAAGTAGATTGGGACAGGGCAGTAAATGAGCAGTTCTTC	CASRQVDWDRAVNEQFF
.	TRBJ2-7	TRBV6-1	.	TGTGCCAGCAGAGCTACCTACGAGCAGTACTTC	CASRATYEQYF